A single sample is the source of the 17 T cell receptor beta chains below, sequenced in a study of blood T cells in healthy people across ages. Then a second PCR, running roughly 6 to 11 cycles, was carried out with a sample-barcoded 5' primer and a J-beta primer mix. MiXCR, run by TCRdb on the 5' RACE reads, gives a single entry per CDR3 protein. This sample has 1.5 million to 1.8 million distinct CDR3 sequences, with roughly 43% found just once. The sample consisted of blood. All receptors come from a woman aged 18-29 years in good health.

The chain uses TRBV29-1 and TRBJ2-7, with 8 positions matching TRBD2. CDR1 is SQVTM and CDR2 is ANQGSEA in the germline V gene. Germline trimming cut 5 bases from V and 7 bases from J; bases unmatched to any gene: 16. CDR3 length equals 15 residues. CDR3 sequence: CSVIPGGPVWYEQYF. The DNA of the CDR3 is TGCAGCGTTATCCCGGGAGGGCCGGTTTGGTATGAGCAGTACTTC.

The V gene is TRBV7-2, the J gene TRBJ2-7; D might be TRBD1 (6 bases). Germline loops: CDR1 SGHTA, CDR2 FQGNSA. The CDR3 runs 15 residues. The V and J ends lost 1 base and 5 bases respectively, with 15 bases between them. The CDR3 reads CASSLVVGQHHEQYF. The CDR3 bases are TGTGCCAGCAGCTTAGTAGTAGGACAGCATCACGAGCAGTACTTC.

V gene TRBV28 combines with J gene TRBJ2-1; 7 bases map to TRBD1. V was clipped by 6 bases and J by 12 bases; unmatched bases: 11. CDR1 is MDHEN, CDR2 SYDVKM, per germline. The CDR3 covers 13 residues. DNA of the CDR3: TGTGCCAGCAGCGTTGACAGGGAAGGGCCGCAGTTCTTC. It encodes CASSVDREGPQFF.

The V call is TRBV6-4, the J call TRBJ1-1, with D unresolved. Germline V gene data show CDR1 as MRHNA and CDR2 as SNTAGT. V lost 0 bases and J lost 1, with 6 bases in between. CDR3 length: 14 residues. CDR3 loop: CASSDSNRNTEAFF. The CDR3 DNA follows: TGTGCCAGCAGTGACTCAAATCGGAACACTGAAGCTTTCTTT.

The chain uses TRBV7-2 and TRBJ2-3, with D perhaps matching TRBD1 (7 bases). There are 15 residues in the CDR3. Trimming removed 5 bases at V and 2 bases at J, with 14 bases between. Germline values: CDR1 SGHTA, CDR2 FQGNSA. As DNA, the CDR3 is TGTGCCAGCAGCATCAGGGGGGCCCACACAGATACGCAGTATTTT. This sequence encodes CASSIRGAHTDTQYF.

The CDR3 DNA is TGTGCCAGCAGTTACTTGGTGGGGACAGGGGTCCACGAGCAGTACTTC. It specifies CASSYLVGTGVHEQYF. The chain has TRBV6-5 and TRBJ2-5; 10 bases map to TRBD1. The J call is doubtful: the DNA matches TRBJ2-7 better. The CDR3 is made up of 16 amino acids. In germline, CDR1 is MNHEY, CDR2 SVGAGI.

The gene calls are TRBV5-1 and TRBJ2-1; D possibly corresponds to TRBD1 (6 bases). This CDR3 spans 16 amino acids. Germline V gene sequence: CDR1 SGHRS, CDR2 YFSETQ. The V end lost 3 bases, the J end lost 2 bases, and 15 bases lay between the germline ends. The CDR3 loop reads CASSSQGRPPYNEQFF. CDR3 in DNA: TGCGCCAGCAGCTCCCAGGGGCGCCCTCCCTACAATGAGCAGTTCTTC.

The V call is TRBV3-1, the J call TRBJ1-2, with D unclear. Trimming removed 1 base at V and 7 bases at J, with 10 bases between. This CDR3 is built from 13 residues. Germline assignment: CDR1 LGHDT and CDR2 YNNKEL (reference sequence). The DNA for the CDR3 is TGTGCCAGCAGCCAAGCCGGGTTCGGTGGCTACACCTTC. Amino acid sequence: CASSQAGFGGYTF.

The V and J genes are TRBV28 and TRBJ2-5; D possibly corresponds to TRBD2 (6 bases). Trimming shortened V by 2 bases and J by 11 bases, and 21 bases separated the two germline ends. In germline, CDR1 is MDHEN, CDR2 SYDVKM. The CDR3 runs to 15 residues. The CDR3 loop reads CASSLGGRRYNEQYF. The CDR3, as DNA: TGTGCCAGCAGTTTAGGGGGGAGGCGTTACAATGAGCAGTACTTC.

This chain links TRBV12-3 or TRBV12-4 with TRBJ2-1, with 15 bases identical to TRBD2. The better agreement between TRBJ2-7 and the DNA end casts doubt on the J call. This CDR3 is 16 amino acids long. CDR3 nucleotides: TGTGCCAGCAGTGGACTAGCGGGAGGGTTCTACAATGAGCAGTACTTC. It yields the protein CASSGLAGGFYNEQYF.

This clonotype was found a few times. This chain connects TRBV20-1 to TRBJ2-1; 11 nucleotides match TRBD2. The CDR3 loop spans 19 amino acids. The V gene's germline CDR1 is DFQATT and CDR2 SNEGSKA (reference sequence). V was pared by 0 bases and J by 2 bases, with 12 bases of the junction left unmatched. The CDR3 DNA sequence: TGCAGTGCTAGAGACTTAGCGGGAGGGCCAGTTCGCCCCTACAATGAGCAGTTCTTC. It translates to CSARDLAGGPVRPYNEQFF.

This sequence joins TRBV28 and TRBJ2-6; D is unresolved. The CDR3 runs to 14 residues. Trimming took 7 bases from V and 0 from J, leaving 7 bases between them. Per germline, CDR1 MDHEN and CDR2 SYDVKM. In DNA form, the CDR3 reads TGTGCCAGCATTCAGAACTCTGGGGCCAACGTCCTGACTTTC. Its translation: CASIQNSGANVLTF.

This clonotype was seen a handful of times. The chain couples TRBV20-1 to TRBJ1-5; 8 bases map to TRBD1. Trimming removed 6 bases from V and 6 bases from J; junction bases left unmatched: 7. Germline values: CDR1 DFQATT, CDR2 SNEGSKA (reference sequence). The CDR3 loop spans 13 amino acids. Here the CDR3 DNA reads TGCAGTGCCGTGGACAGGGTAACTCAGCCCCAGCATTTT. Translation gives CSAVDRVTQPQHF.

This clonotype was recorded a few times. The V call is TRBV7-2, the J call TRBJ1-5; D is ambiguous. Germline-derived CDR1 and CDR2 are SGHTA and FQGNSA. V was cut by 1 base and J by 9 bases, with 10 bases left in between. The CDR3 extends over 13 amino acids. The CDR3 protein is CASSLGLQGPQHF. CDR3 sequence (DNA): TGTGCCAGCAGCTTAGGGCTGCAAGGGCCCCAGCATTTT.

The rearrangement uses TRBV30 and TRBJ2-6, with D perhaps assigned TRBD1 or TRBD2 (5 bases each). Germline loops: CDR1 GTSNPN, CDR2 SVGIG (reference sequence). V was pared by 0 bases and J by 0 bases, with 12 bases between. The CDR3 sequence is 17 residues long. The CDR3 DNA reads TGTGCCTGGAGTGTAACCTACGGGACCTCTGGGGCCAACGTCCTGACTTTC. This encodes CAWSVTYGTSGANVLTF.

Only a few counts were recorded for this clonotype. The V call is TRBV9, the J call TRBJ2-5; TRBD2 is a possible D gene (6 bases). Germline V gene sequence: CDR1 SGDLS, CDR2 YYNGEE. CDR3 length: 14 residues. Trimming removed 2 bases from V and 3 bases from J, with 11 bases in between. The CDR3 nucleotides read TGTGCCAGCAGCGTCATGGGGACTGAAGAGACCCAGTACTTC. It yields the protein CASSVMGTEETQYF.

The table lists this clonotype with many counts. V and J are TRBV25-1 and TRBJ2-7; D possibly corresponds to TRBD2 (6 bases). The CDR3 has 13 residues. Germline V gene sequence: CDR1 MGHDK, CDR2 SYGVNS. Trimming stripped 4 bases from V and 5 bases from J, with 12 bases between. The DNA of the CDR3 is TGTGCCAGCAGTGGGCGGGGCTTTGACGAGCAGTACTTC. This encodes CASSGRGFDEQYF.